This T cell receptor beta chain derives from a study of OX40 agonist ivuxolimab in advanced cancers. Study-level results: Both blood CD4+ and CD8+ T cells showed clonal growth by week 6 at 0.1 to 3.0 mg/kg. Compared with CD4+, CD8+ T cells on average had more expanded clones.

Produced via immunoSEQ multiplex PCR; TCRdb's table is partial and in-frame only. The data hold 50,000 to 65,000 clones, with about 87% observed a single time. In the case of this clone: The antigen is unknown.

The germline gives CDR1 MNHNY, CDR2 SVGAGI (reference sequence). The CDR3 extends over 14 amino acids. Losses at the gene ends were 8 bases for V and 6 bases for J; bases not matched to a gene: 10. This TCR derives from an adult with an advanced solid tumor such as melanoma, head and neck, liver or kidney cancer. The V call is TRBV6-6, the J call TRBJ2-1, with 7 bases identical to TRBD2. Sequenced here: CD4+ or CD8+ T cells sorted from blood, sampled in a trial of the OX40 agonist ivuxolimab. The CDR3 region is CASGRERPPNEQFF. The CDR3 bases are TGTGCCAGCGGGAGGGAGAGACCACCCAATGAGCAGTTCTTC.